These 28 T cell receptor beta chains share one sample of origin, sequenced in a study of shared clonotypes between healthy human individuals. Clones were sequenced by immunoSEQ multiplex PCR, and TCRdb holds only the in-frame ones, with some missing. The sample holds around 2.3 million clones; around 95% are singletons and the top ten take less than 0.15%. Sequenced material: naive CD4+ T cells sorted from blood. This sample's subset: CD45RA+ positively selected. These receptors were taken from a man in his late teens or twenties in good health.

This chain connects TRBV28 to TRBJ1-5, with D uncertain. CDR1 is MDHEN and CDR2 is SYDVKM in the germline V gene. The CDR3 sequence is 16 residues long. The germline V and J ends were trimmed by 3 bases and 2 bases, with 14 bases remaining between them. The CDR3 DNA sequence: TGTGCCAGCAGTTTGTCGGGTATCAAGGGCAATCAGCCCCAGCATTTT. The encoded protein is CASSLSGIKGNQPQHF.

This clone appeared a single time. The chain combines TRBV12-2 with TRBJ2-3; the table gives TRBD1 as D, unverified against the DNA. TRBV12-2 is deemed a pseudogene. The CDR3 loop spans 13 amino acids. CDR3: CASRGQGTDTQYF. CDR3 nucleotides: TGTGCAAGTCGGGGCCAGGGGACAGATACGCAGTATTTT.

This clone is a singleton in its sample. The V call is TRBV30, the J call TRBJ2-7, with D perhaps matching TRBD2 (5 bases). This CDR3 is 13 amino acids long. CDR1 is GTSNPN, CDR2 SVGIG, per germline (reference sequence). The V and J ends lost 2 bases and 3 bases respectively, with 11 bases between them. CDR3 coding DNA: TGTGCCTGGAGTCCGGGGAAGAACTACGAGCAGTACTTC. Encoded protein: CAWSPGKNYEQYF.

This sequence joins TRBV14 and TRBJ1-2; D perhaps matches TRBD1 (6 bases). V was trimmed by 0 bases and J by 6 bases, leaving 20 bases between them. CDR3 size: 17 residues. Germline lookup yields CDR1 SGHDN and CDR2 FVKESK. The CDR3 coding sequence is TGTGCCAGCAGCCAAGAACCCCTAACAGGGTTATCAAATGGCTACACCTTC. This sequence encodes CASSQEPLTGLSNGYTF.

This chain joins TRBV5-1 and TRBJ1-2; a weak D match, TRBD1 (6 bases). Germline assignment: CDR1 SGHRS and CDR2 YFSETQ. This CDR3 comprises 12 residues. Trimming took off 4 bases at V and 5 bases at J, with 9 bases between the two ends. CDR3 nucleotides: TGCGCCAGCAGCACAACAGGGTATGGCTACACCTTC. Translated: CASSTTGYGYTF. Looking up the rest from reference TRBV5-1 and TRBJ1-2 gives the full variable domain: KAGVTQTPRYLIKTRGQQVTLSCSPISGHRSVSWYQQTPGQGLQFLFEYFSETQRNKGNFPGRFSGRQFSNSRSEMNVSTLELGDSALYLCASSTTGYGYTFGSGTRLTVV.

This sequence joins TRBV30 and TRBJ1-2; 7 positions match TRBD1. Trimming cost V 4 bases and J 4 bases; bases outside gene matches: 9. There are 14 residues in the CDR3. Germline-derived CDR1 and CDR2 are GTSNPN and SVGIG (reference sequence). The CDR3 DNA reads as TGTGCCTGGACTGTGGTACAGGGGAGCTATGGCTACACCTTC. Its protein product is CAWTVVQGSYGYTF.

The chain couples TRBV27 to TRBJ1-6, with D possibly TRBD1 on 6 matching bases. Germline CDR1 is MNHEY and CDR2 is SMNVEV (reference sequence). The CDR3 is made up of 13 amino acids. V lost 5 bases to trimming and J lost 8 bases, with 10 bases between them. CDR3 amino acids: CASSIRQDSPLHF. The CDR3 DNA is TGTGCCAGCAGTATCAGACAGGATTCACCCCTCCACTTT.

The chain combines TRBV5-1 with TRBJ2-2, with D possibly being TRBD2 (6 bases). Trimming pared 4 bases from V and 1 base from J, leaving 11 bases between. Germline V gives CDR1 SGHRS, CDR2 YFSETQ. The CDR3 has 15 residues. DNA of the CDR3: TGCGCCAGCAGCCCAAGCGGGTGGAACACCGGGGAGCTGTTTTTT. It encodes CASSPSGWNTGELFF.

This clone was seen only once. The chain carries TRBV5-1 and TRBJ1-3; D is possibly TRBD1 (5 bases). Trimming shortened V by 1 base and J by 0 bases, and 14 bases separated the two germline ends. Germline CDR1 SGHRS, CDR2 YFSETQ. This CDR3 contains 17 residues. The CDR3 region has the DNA TGCGCCAGCAGCTTGTCACTGACAGCAGACTCTGGAAACACCATATATTTT. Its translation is CASSLSLTADSGNTIYF.

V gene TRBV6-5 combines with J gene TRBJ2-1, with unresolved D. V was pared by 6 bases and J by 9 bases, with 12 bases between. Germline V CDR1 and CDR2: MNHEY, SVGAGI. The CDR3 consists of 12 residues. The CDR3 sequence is CASSSRAGEQFF. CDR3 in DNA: TGTGCCAGCAGCTCTAGGGCCGGTGAGCAGTTCTTC.

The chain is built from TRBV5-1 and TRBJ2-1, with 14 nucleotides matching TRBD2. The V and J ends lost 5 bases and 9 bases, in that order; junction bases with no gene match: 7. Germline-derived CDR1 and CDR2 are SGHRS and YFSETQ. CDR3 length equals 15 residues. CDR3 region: CASRPTSGGAFEQFF. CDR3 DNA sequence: TGCGCCAGCAGACCGACTAGCGGGGGGGCGTTTGAGCAGTTCTTC.

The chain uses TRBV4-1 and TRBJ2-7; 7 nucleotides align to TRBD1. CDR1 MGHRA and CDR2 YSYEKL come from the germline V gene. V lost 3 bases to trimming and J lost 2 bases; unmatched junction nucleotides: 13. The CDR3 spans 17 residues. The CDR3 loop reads CASSHTPWGTVPYEQYF. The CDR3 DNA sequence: TGCGCCAGCAGCCATACCCCGTGGGGGACAGTCCCCTACGAGCAGTACTTC.

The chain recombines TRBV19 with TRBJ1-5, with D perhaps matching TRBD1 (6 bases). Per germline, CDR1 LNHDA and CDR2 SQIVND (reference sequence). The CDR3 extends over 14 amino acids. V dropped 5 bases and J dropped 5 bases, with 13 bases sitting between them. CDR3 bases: TGTGCCAGTAGTTTGGTACCAGGGGATCAGCCCCAGCATTTT. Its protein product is CASSLVPGDQPQHF. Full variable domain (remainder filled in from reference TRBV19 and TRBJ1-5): DGGITQSPKYLFRKEGQNVTLSCEQNLNHDAMYWYRQDPGQGLRLIYYSQIVNDFQKGDIAEGYSVSREKKESFPLTVTSAQKNPTAFYLCASSLVPGDQPQHFGDGTRLSIL.

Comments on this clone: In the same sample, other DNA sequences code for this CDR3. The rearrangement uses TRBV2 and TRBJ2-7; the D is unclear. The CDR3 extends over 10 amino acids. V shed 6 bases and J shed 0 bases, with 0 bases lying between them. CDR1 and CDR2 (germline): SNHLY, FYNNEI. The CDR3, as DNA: TGTGCCAGCAGCTCCTACGAGCAGTACTTC. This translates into CASSSYEQYF.

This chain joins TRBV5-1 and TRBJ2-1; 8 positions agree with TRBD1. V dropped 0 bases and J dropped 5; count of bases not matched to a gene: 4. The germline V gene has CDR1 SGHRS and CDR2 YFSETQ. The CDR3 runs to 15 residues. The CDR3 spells CASSLDGTGDNEQFF. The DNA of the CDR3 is TGCGCCAGCAGCTTGGATGGGACAGGCGACAATGAGCAGTTCTTC.

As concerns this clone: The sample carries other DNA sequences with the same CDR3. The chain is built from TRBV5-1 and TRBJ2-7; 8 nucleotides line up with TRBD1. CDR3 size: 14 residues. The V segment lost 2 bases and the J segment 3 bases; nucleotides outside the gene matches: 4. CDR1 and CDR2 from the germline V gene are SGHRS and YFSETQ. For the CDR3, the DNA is TGCGCCAGCAGCTTAGGGACAGGCGTCTACGAGCAGTACTTC. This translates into CASSLGTGVYEQYF.

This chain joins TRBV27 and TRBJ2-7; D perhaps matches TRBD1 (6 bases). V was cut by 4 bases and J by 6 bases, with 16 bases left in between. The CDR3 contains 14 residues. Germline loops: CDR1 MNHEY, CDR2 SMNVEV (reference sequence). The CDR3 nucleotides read TGTGCCAGCAGTTCTCAGGGGCCCCCTGGCGAGCAGTACTTC. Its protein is CASSSQGPPGEQYF.

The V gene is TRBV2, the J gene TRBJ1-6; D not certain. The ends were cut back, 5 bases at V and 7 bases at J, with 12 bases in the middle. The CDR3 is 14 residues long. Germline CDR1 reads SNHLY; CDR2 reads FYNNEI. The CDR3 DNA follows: TGTGCCAGCAGTCGCGTCTCCCCCAATTCACCCCTCCACTTT. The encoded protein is CASSRVSPNSPLHF.

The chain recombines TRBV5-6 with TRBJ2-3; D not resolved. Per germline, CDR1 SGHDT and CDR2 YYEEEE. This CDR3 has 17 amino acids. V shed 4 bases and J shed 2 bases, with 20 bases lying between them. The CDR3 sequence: CASSRGPGDGSTDTQYF. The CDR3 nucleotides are TGTGCCAGCAGCCGAGGACCGGGTGATGGTTCCACAGATACGCAGTATTTT.

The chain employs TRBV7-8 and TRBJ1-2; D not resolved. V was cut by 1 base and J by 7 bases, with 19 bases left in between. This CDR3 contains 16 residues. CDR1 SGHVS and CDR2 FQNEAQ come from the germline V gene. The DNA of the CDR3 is TGTGCCAGCAGCTTAGACAGTATAGACGCGGATCGTGGCTACACCTTC. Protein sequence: CASSLDSIDADRGYTF. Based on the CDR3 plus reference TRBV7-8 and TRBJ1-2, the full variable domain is GAGVSQSPRYKVAKRGQDVALRCDPISGHVSLFWYQQALGQGPEFLTYFQNEAQLDKSGLPSDRFFAERPEGSVSTLKIQRTQQEDSAVYLCASSLDSIDADRGYTFGSGTRLTVV.

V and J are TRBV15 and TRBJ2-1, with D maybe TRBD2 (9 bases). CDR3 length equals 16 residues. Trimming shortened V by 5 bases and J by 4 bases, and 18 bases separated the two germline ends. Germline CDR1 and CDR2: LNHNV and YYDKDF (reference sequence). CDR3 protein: CATSFQGAGGYNEQFF. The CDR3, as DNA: TGTGCCACCAGCTTCCAGGGGGCGGGAGGGTACAATGAGCAGTTCTTC. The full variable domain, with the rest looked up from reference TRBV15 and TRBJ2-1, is DAMVIQNPRYQVTQFGKPVTLSCSQTLNHNVMYWYQQKSSQAPKLLFHYYDKDFNNEADTPDNFQSRRPNTSFCFLDIRSPGLGDTAMYLCATSFQGAGGYNEQFFGPGTRLTVL.

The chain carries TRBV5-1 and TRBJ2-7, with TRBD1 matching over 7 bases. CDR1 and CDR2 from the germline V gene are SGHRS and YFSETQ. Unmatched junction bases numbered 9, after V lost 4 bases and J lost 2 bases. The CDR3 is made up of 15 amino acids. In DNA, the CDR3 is TGCGCCAGCAGCCCCGAGGGGGACAGTACCTACGAGCAGTACTTC. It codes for CASSPEGDSTYEQYF. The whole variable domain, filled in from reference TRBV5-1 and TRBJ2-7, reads KAGVTQTPRYLIKTRGQQVTLSCSPISGHRSVSWYQQTPGQGLQFLFEYFSETQRNKGNFPGRFSGRQFSNSRSEMNVSTLELGDSALYLCASSPEGDSTYEQYFGPGTRLTVT.

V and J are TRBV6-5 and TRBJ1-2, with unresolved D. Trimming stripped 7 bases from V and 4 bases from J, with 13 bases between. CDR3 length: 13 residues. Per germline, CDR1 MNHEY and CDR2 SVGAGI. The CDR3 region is CASTVSQIYGYTF. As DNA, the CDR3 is TGTGCCAGCACTGTTAGTCAAATCTATGGCTACACCTTC.

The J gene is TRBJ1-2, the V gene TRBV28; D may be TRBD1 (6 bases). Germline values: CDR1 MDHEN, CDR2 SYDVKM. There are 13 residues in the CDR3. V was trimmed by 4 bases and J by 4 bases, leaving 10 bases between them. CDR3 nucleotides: TGTGCCAGCAGTTCCCTGGACAGCTATGGCTACACCTTC. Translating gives CASSSLDSYGYTF.

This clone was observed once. This chain's CDR3 is CASSKPKGGRDTQYF. The CDR3 DNA follows: TGTGCCAGCAGCAAACCGAAGGGAGGGAGAGATACGCAGTATTTT. The chain has TRBV21-1 and TRBJ2-3; whether TRBD2, the table's D call, matches the DNA was not checked. TRBV21-1 is flagged as a pseudogene. The CDR3 covers 15 residues.

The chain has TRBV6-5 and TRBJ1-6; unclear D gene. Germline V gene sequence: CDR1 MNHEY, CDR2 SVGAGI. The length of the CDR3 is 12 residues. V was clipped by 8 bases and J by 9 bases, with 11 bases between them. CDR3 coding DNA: TGTGCCAGCTCTCTGAGGGCTTCACCCCTCCACTTT. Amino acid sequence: CASSLRASPLHF.

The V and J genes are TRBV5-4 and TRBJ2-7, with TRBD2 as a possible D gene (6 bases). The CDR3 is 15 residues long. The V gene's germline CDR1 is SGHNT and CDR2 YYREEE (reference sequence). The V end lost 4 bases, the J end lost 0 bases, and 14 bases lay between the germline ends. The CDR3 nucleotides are TGTGCCAGCAGCATGGGAGGAGGTTCCTCCTACGAGCAGTACTTC. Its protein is CASSMGGGSSYEQYF.

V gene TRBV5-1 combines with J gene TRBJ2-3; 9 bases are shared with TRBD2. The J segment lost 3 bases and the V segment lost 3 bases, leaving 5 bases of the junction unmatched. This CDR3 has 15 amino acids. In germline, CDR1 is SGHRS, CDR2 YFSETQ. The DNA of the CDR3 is TGCGCCAGCAGCTCAAGCGGGGGGATGACAGATACGCAGTATTTT. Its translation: CASSSSGGMTDTQYF.